This record looks at one T cell receptor (beta chain) sequence and its context. An end of the junction differs from the germline gene, which may be a read error. This entry is derived from a study of T cells in Graves' hyperthyroidism and ophthalmopathy. PBMCs were collected from an approximately 9.5 ml volume of fresh peripheral blood. RNA transcripts provided the source from which TCR beta CDR3 regions were amplified. Using the HTBI primer set, a first-round RT-PCR was run on the TCR CDR3. In TCRdb, the multiplex PCR reads were re-called with MiXCR into one record per CDR3 protein. This table holds a few hundred thousand distinct CDR3 sequences, around 20% found once. Germline V lookup: CDR1 MNHEY, CDR2 SVGEGT. The CDR3 loop spans 14 amino acids.

The chain joins TRBV6-2 or TRBV6-3 to TRBJ2-7; no firm D call. The receptor's source is a man between 18 and 29 years old with Graves' ophthalmopathy. Sequencing was done on a sample of blood. DNA of the CDR3: TGTGCCAGCGGTTACGAGGCGGTAGCCTACGAGCAGTACTTC. It translates to CASGYEAVAYEQYF.